This is a list of T cell receptor beta chains from one sample in a study of technical replicates of blood from a few donors. The method was immunoSEQ multiplex PCR; TCRdb's version includes in-frame clones alone and lacks a portion of them. Of tens of thousands of clones in the sample, 97% were seen once. Sequencing was done on a sample of T cells isolated from PBMCs. These receptors all stem from a human donor in good health. Each CDR3 is given with its conserved first and last residue. Each record gives: V gene, D gene, J gene, clone size, CDR3 protein, CDR3 DNA. A D gene is named only where the DNA matches it firmly. Part of the rows lack a size; the others show once, few, many or a class for expanded clones.

>TRBV6-6|TRBD1|TRBJ1-2|few
CASRLRAGQGYGYTF
TGTGCCAGCAGACTCAGAGCCGGACAGGGCTATGGCTACACCTTC
>TRBV2|TRBD1|TRBJ2-6|NA
CASSEMGTVYSGANVLTF
TGTGCCAGCAGTGAAATGGGGACAGTATACTCTGGGGCCAACGTCCTGACTTTC
>TRBV4-1|NA|TRBJ2-1|NA
CASSYWTEGNEQFF
TGCGCCAGCAGCTACTGGACAGAGGGCAATGAGCAGTTCTTC
>TRBV6-1|NA|TRBJ2-4|NA
CACWGEGAKNIQYF
TGTGCCTGCTGGGGAGAGGGAGCCAAAAACATTCAGTACTTC
>TRBV29-1|NA|TRBJ1-4|NA
CSVEDGGIGEKLFF
TGCAGCGTTGAAGACGGGGGAATCGGTGAAAAACTGTTTTTT
>TRBV28|TRBD2|TRBJ2-5|NA
CASSLLAVRETQYF
TGTGCCAGCAGTTTACTAGCGGTGCGAGAGACCCAGTACTTC
>TRBV6-1|NA|TRBJ2-7|once
CASSEASLVGGSEQYF
TGTGCCAGCAGTGAAGCGTCGTTGGTAGGAGGCAGCGAGCAGTACTTC
>TRBV15|NA|TRBJ2-1|NA
CATSRDQGLQSSYNEQFF
TGTGCCACCAGCAGAGATCAGGGCCTCCAAAGCTCCTACAATGAGCAGTTCTTC
>TRBV4-1|TRBD1|TRBJ2-2|few
CASSQPQGAGELFF
TGCGCCAGCAGCCAACCTCAGGGGGCCGGGGAGCTGTTTTTT
>TRBV4-1|NA|TRBJ2-3|NA
CASSQVSVYTDTQYF
TGCGCCAGCAGCCAAGTTAGCGTTTACACAGATACGCAGTATTTT
>TRBV7-6|TRBD1|TRBJ1-1|once
CASRMTGTELSSEAFF
TGTGCCAGCAGGATGACCGGGACAGAACTCTCGTCTGAAGCTTTCTTT
>TRBV5-4|NA|TRBJ1-1|NA
CASSSLGGEAFF
TGTGCCAGCAGCTCACTAGGGGGAGAAGCTTTCTTT
>TRBV29-1|TRBD1|TRBJ2-7|NA
CSVEVGDRGSYEQYF
TGCAGCGTTGAAGTGGGGGACAGGGGCTCCTACGAGCAGTACTTC
>TRBV11-2|NA|TRBJ2-7|NA
CASSSTGYYEQYF
TGTGCCAGCAGCTCGACAGGATACTACGAGCAGTACTTC
>TRBV30|NA|TRBJ2-5|NA
CAWSAGETQYF
TGTGCCTGGAGTGCGGGGGAGACCCAGTACTTC
>TRBV25-1|TRBD1|TRBJ2-1|NA
CASSKKTGGVLSYNEQFF
TGTGCCAGCAGTAAAAAGACAGGGGGCGTTCTCTCATACAATGAGCAGTTCTTC
>TRBV28|NA|TRBJ1-1|NA
CASSFYENTEAFF
TGTGCCAGCAGTTTCTACGAGAACACTGAAGCTTTCTTT
>TRBV30|NA|TRBJ1-2|NA
CAWSATGYGYTF
TGTGCCTGGAGTGCGACAGGATATGGCTACACCTTC
>TRBV5-1|NA|TRBJ2-1|once
CASSLGEFEQFF
TGCGCCAGCAGCTTGGGGGAGTTCGAGCAGTTCTTC
>TRBV2|TRBD1|TRBJ1-2|NA
CASHGPTGVYGYTF
TGTGCCAGCCACGGTCCTACAGGGGTCTATGGCTACACCTTC
>TRBV29-1|NA|TRBJ1-2|NA
CSVALAGMYYGYTF
TGCAGCGTTGCCCTCGCAGGGATGTACTATGGCTACACCTTC
>TRBV6-5|NA|TRBJ1-2|NA
CASSPSSGNLYGYTF
TGTGCCAGCAGTCCCAGTTCGGGGAACCTCTATGGCTACACCTTC
>TRBV11-3|NA|TRBJ1-5|NA
CASSFRENQPQHF
TGTGCCAGCAGCTTCCGCGAAAATCAGCCCCAGCATTTT
>TRBV4-1|NA|TRBJ2-7|NA
CASSQSVAAYEQYF
TGCGCCAGCAGCCAAAGTGTGGCAGCCTACGAGCAGTACTTC
>TRBV6-4|NA|TRBJ1-1|NA
CASSTTSLNTEAFF
TGTGCCAGCAGTACTACCAGTCTGAACACTGAAGCTTTCTTT
>TRBV14|TRBD1|TRBJ1-3|NA
CASSATGSGNTIYF
TGTGCCAGCAGCGCGACAGGGTCTGGAAACACCATATATTTT
>TRBV5-1|NA|TRBJ2-7|NA
CASSLSGAYEQYF
TGCGCCAGCAGCTTGTCAGGGGCCTACGAGCAGTACTTC
>TRBV18|TRBD1|TRBJ1-3|NA
CASSLGTGGSSGNTIYF
TGTGCCAGCTCCCTCGGGACAGGGGGAAGCTCTGGAAACACCATATATTTT
>TRBV19|NA|TRBJ2-5|NA
CASSMGQETQYF
TGTGCCAGTAGTATGGGCCAGGAGACCCAGTACTTC
>TRBV28|TRBD2|TRBJ2-2|NA
CASSKREGRGGELFF
TGTGCCAGCAGCAAGCGGGAGGGCCGAGGCGGGGAGCTGTTTTTT
>TRBV11-3|NA|TRBJ2-3|NA
CASSRGQITDTQYF
TGTGCCAGCAGCAGAGGACAGATAACAGATACGCAGTATTTT
>TRBV28|NA|TRBJ2-7|few
CASSPLGVSTYEQYF
TGTGCCAGCAGTCCCCTCGGGGTATCAACCTACGAGCAGTACTTC
>TRBV7-6|TRBD1|TRBJ1-4|NA
CASSSTGGVNYEKLFF
TGTGCCAGCAGTTCCACAGGGGGGGTTAACTATGAAAAACTGTTTTTT
>TRBV6-5|NA|TRBJ1-2|NA
CASSNTLNYGYTF
TGTGCCAGCAGTAACACACTAAACTATGGCTACACCTTC
>TRBV10-3|TRBD2|TRBJ2-7|NA
CAIRGLAGVDEQYF
TGTGCCATCAGAGGACTAGCGGGAGTAGACGAGCAGTACTTC
>TRBV2|NA|TRBJ1-5|NA
CASRKFSGELNQPQHF
TGTGCCAGCAGAAAGTTCTCAGGGGAACTCAATCAGCCCCAGCATTTT
>TRBV5-4|NA|TRBJ1-2|NA
CASSLTIRSNYGYTF
TGTGCCAGCAGCTTAACTATCCGTTCGAACTATGGCTACACCTTC
>TRBV21-1|NA|TRBJ2-3|NA
CASPQRRLAGTDTQYF
TGTGCCAGCCCACAACGGAGACTAGCGGGCACAGATACGCAGTATTTT
>TRBV19|NA|TRBJ1-5|NA
CASMLVVAALRQPQHF
TGTGCCAGTATGTTAGTGGTAGCCGCACTACGGCAGCCCCAGCATTTT
>TRBV27|TRBD1|TRBJ2-2|NA
CASSPGQAWVRTGELFF
TGTGCCAGCAGTCCCGGACAGGCTTGGGTGAGGACCGGGGAGCTGTTTTTT
>TRBV9|NA|TRBJ1-2|NA
CASSVRGSEANYGYTF
TGTGCCAGCAGCGTGCGAGGGAGTGAGGCGAACTATGGCTACACCTTC
>TRBV5-4|TRBD2|TRBJ2-1|NA
CASRGGLAGYNEQFF
TGTGCCAGCAGGGGGGGACTAGCGGGCTACAATGAGCAGTTCTTC